Sequencing of this T cell receptor beta chain was carried out in a study of graft-versus-host responses after intestinal transplantation. Study summary: Every recipient had anti-thymocyte globulin induction and approximately 3 years of tacrolimus plus steroids.

TCRdb's table, derived via immunoSEQ multiplex PCR, lists solely in-frame clones and lacks some. The sample lists 90,000 to 120,000 clones, roughly 86% occurring once. With regard to this clone: Its target is not known.

The sample here was unstimulated CD4+ T cells sorted from spleen or lymph node cells, taken before transplant. This sequence originates from a human donor who was the organ donor for an intestinal transplant.

The DNA for the CDR3 is TGTGCCAGCAGCGTCAACCGGGACAGGGGCTACGAGCAGTACTTC. Amino acids: CASSVNRDRGYEQYF. The rearrangement joins TRBV11-3 to TRBJ2-7; 10 bases line up with TRBD1. Germline loops: CDR1 SGHNT, CDR2 YENEEA. The CDR3 has 15 amino acids. The V gene end was trimmed by 5 bases and the J gene end by 3 bases; junction bases not matched to a gene: 7.